Listed below are T cell receptor beta chains from one sample, sequenced in a study of human T cells and chemical hapten exposure. TCRdb reanalysed the RACE reads using MiXCR and keeps one entry per CDR3 protein. The sample lists 100,000 to 120,000 distinct CDR3 sequences, less than 35% seen once, with roughly 2.5% in the top ten. The source was whole blood, collected in connection with sensitization to the hapten diphenylcyclopropenone (DPC). The receptors come from a man aged 40-50 years with alopecia areata. Some clones in this sample may be carry-over from other donors' samples. The CDR3 runs from the conserved cysteine through the conserved F or W. A D gene is named only where the DNA matches it firmly. Clone size is not always given. Where it is, it says once, few, many or a class for expanded clones.

clone size	J gene	D gene	V gene	CDR3 DNA	CDR3 protein
.	TRBJ2-5	TRBD2	TRBV7-3	TGTGCCAGCAGCTCCCGACTAGCAGAGACCCAGTACTTC	CASSSRLAETQYF
.	TRBJ1-3	.	TRBV14	TGTGCCAGCAGCCGATTCCAGGGGAACGGAAACACCATATATTTT	CASSRFQGNGNTIYF
.	TRBJ2-3	.	TRBV6-1	TGTGCCAGTATGACACGGGCAGATACGCAGTATTTT	CASMTRADTQYF
.	TRBJ2-6	.	TRBV7-9	TGTGCCAGCAGCTTAGTTCCGGCAAGCTCTGGGGCCAACGTCCTGACTTTC	CASSLVPASSGANVLTF
.	TRBJ2-1	.	TRBV4-2	TGTGCCAGCAGCCAATTTATTAGGGCTGAGCAGTTCTTC	CASSQFIRAEQFF
few	TRBJ2-5	TRBD1	TRBV9	TGTGCCAGCAGCACACGACAGGGACAAGAGACCCAGTACTTC	CASSTRQGQETQYF
.	TRBJ2-3	TRBD1	TRBV24-1	TGTGCCACCAGTGATCCCCGAAAGGACAGGGGACCAGATACGCAGTATTTT	CATSDPRKDRGPDTQYF
few	TRBJ1-2	.	TRBV7-2	TGTGCCAGCAGCTCGACAGGAACAAGCGGCTACACCTTC	CASSSTGTSGYTF
many	TRBJ2-3	TRBD2	TRBV20-1	TGCAGTGCTAGTCAGCGGGACTACCGGTATTTT	CSASQRDYRYF
.	TRBJ1-2	.	TRBV5-5	TGTGCCAGCAGCTCCAGGAATAACTATGGCTACACCTTC	CASSSRNNYGYTF
many	TRBJ2-3	.	TRBV28	TGTGCCAGCAGTTTGAGTGGGCCTAGCACAGATACGCAGTATTTT	CASSLSGPSTDTQYF
.	TRBJ1-4	.	TRBV4-1	TGCGCCAGCAGCCAAGAACGACAGTTCACTGCAACTAATGAAAAACTGTTTTTT	CASSQERQFTATNEKLFF
few	TRBJ2-6	.	TRBV12-3/TRBV12-4	TGTGCCAGCAAGAGCTCTGGGGCCAACGTCCTGACTTTC	CASKSSGANVLTF
.	TRBJ2-1	TRBD2	TRBV24-1	TGTGCCACCAGTGATGGACTAGCGAACTACAATGAGCAGTTCTTC	CATSDGLANYNEQFF
few	TRBJ1-1	.	TRBV6-5	TGTGCCAGCAGTACTGCTGGGGGAAGGAGCACTGAAGCTTTCTTT	CASSTAGGRSTEAFF
.	TRBJ1-2	.	TRBV6-5	TGTGCCAGCAGTTACTCCCCCCAGCAGTTAGCTAACTATGGCTACACCTTC	CASSYSPQQLANYGYTF
few	TRBJ2-6	TRBD1	TRBV6-1	TGTGCCAGCAGCCCACAGGGGGCGGCGTCTGGGGCCAACGTCCTGACTTTC	CASSPQGAASGANVLTF
few	TRBJ1-6	.	TRBV6-2/TRBV6-3	TGTGCCAGCAGTTTTCCAGGGATTTCACCCCTCCACTTT	CASSFPGISPLHF
few	TRBJ1-1	.	TRBV29-1	TGCAGCGCTCCCAACCCGGGACGGATCATGAACACTGAAGCTTTCTTT	CSAPNPGRIMNTEAFF
.	TRBJ2-7	.	TRBV10-3	TGTGCCCCCCGGGTGAGGGGAGCCTCCTACGAGCAGTACTTC	CAPRVRGASYEQYF
.	TRBJ2-2	TRBD2	TRBV3-1	TGTGCCAGCAGCCTGAACGGACTAGCGGTCGGGGAGCTGTTTTTT	CASSLNGLAVGELFF
few	TRBJ2-7	.	TRBV18	TGTGCCAGCTCCCCCGAAGGATACGAGCAGTACTTC	CASSPEGYEQYF
.	TRBJ2-3	.	TRBV5-1	TGCGCCAGGAGCCGGAATACGCAGTATTTT	CARSRNTQYF
.	TRBJ2-5	TRBD2	TRBV20-1	TGCAGTGCTAGGCCGACTAGCGGGAGGGCCCAGTACTTC	CSARPTSGRAQYF